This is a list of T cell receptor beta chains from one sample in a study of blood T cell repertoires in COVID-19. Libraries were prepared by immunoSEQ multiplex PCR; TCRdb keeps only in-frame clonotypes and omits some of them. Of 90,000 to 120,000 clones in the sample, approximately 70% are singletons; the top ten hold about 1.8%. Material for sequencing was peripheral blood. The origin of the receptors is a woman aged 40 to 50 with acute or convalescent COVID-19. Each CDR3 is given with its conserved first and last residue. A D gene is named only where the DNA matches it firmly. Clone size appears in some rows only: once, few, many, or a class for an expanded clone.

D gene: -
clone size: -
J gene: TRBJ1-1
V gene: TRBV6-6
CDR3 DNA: TGTGCCAGCAGTTACGGTTTGGCAGAAGCTTTCTTT
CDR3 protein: CASSYGLAEAFF

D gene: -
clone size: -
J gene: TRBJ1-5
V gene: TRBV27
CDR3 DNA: TGTGCCAACCTTACACAGGGAACGGGAAGCAATCAGCCCCAGCATTTT
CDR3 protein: CANLTQGTGSNQPQHF

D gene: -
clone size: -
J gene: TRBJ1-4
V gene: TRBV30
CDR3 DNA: TGTGCCTGGAGTGTATTATCCACCTCCCCAGGGGAAAAACTGTTTTTT
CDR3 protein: CAWSVLSTSPGEKLFF

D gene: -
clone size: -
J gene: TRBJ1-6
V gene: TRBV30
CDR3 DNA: TGTGCCTGGAGTGTTGGGCAGGGAGGTTCACCCCTCCACTTT
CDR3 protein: CAWSVGQGGSPLHF

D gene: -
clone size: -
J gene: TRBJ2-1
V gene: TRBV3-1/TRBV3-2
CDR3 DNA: TGTGCCAGCAGCCAAGGGACGACAGGTTACAATGAGCAGTTCTTC
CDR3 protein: CASSQGTTGYNEQFF

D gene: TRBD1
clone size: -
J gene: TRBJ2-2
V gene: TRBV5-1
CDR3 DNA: TGCGCCAGCAGCCAACTACAGGGGACCGGGGAGCTGTTTTTT
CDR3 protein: CASSQLQGTGELFF

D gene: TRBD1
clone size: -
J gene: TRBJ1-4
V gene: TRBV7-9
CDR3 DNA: TGTGCCAGCAGCTCCCTCAGGGGGCGGGATGAAAAACTGTTTTTT
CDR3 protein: CASSSLRGRDEKLFF

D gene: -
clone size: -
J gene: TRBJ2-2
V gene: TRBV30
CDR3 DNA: TGTGCCTGGAGTGGCGAGAACACCGGGGAGCTGTTTTTT
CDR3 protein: CAWSGENTGELFF

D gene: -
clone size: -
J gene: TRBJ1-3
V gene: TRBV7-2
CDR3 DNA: TGTGCCAGCAGCTTAATTGTCGGGGCTGGAAACACCATATATTTT
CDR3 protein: CASSLIVGAGNTIYF

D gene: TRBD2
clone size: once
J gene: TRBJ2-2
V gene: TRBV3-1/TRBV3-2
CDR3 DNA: TGTGCCAGCAGCCAAGATGCTCAGGGAGGGAGCACCGGGGAGCTGTTTTTT
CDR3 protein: CASSQDAQGGSTGELFF

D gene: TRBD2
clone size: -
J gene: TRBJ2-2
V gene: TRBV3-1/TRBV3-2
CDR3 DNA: TGTGCCAGCAGTTCCCCGACTAGCTCTAACGCCGGGGAGCTGTTTTTT
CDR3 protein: CASSSPTSSNAGELFF

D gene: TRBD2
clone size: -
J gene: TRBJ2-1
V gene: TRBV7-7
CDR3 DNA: TGTGCCAGCAGCTTATCCGGGGGGGCTGCCTACAATGAGCAGTTCTTC
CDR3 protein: CASSLSGGAAYNEQFF

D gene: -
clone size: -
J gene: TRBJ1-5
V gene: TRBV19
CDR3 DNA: TGTGCCAGTAGTCTCCGGCAGGACGGGACACATTTCAATCAGCCCCAGCATTTT
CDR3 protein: CASSLRQDGTHFNQPQHF

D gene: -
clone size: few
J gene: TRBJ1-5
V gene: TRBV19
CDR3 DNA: TGTGCCAGTAGTATTTTGGGGGCCGGTTATAGCAATCAGCCCCAGCATTTT
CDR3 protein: CASSILGAGYSNQPQHF

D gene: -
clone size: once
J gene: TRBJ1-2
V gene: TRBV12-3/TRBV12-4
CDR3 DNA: TGTGCCAGCAGAGCGACAGCTTCGGATGGCTACACCTTC
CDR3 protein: CASRATASDGYTF

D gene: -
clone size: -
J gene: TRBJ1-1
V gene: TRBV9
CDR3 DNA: TGTGCCAGCAGCGTAGAACAAGAGAACACTGAAGCTTTCTTT
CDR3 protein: CASSVEQENTEAFF

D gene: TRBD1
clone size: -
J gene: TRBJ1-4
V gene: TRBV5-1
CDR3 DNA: TGCGCCAGCAGCTTGGAGGGGGCGGCTAATGAAAAACTGTTTTTT
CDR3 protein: CASSLEGAANEKLFF

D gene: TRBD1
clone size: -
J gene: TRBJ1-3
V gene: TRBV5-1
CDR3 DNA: TGCGCCAGCAGCTTGGTAACAGGGGGCTCTGGAAACACCATATATTTT
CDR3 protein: CASSLVTGGSGNTIYF

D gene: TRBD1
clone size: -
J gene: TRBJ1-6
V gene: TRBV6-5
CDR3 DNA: TGTGCCAGCAGACAGGGGGGAAAAATAAATTCACCCCTCCACTTT
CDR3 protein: CASRQGGKINSPLHF

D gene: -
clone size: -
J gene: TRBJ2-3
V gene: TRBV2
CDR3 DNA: TGTGCCGCCCGGGATCCTCGGGCCACAGATACGCAGTATTTT
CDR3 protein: CAARDPRATDTQYF

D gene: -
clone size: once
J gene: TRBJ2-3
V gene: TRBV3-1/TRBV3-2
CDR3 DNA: TGTGCCAGCAGCCCGGACCTCCCGGGGTTCACAGATACGCAGTATTTT
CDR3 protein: CASSPDLPGFTDTQYF

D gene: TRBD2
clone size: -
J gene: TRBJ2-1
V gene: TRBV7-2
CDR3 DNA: TGTGCCAGCAGGCGGACTAGCGGGGGGGCGGGTGAGCAGTTCTTC
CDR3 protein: CASRRTSGGAGEQFF

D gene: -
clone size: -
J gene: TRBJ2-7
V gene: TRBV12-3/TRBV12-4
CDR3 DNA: TGTGCCAGCAGTTTGGCAGGATTGGAGCAGTACTTC
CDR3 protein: CASSLAGLEQYF

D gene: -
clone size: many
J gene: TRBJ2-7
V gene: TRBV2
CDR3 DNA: TGTGCCAGCGGGCGAGCCTACGAGCAGTACTTC
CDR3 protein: CASGRAYEQYF

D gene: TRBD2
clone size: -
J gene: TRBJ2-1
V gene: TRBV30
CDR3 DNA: TGTGCCTGGGGAACAGCGGGGGGGGACAATGAGCAGTTCTTC
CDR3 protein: CAWGTAGGDNEQFF

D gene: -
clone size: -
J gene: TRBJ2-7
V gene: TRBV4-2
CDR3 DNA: TGTGCCAGCAGCCAGACAGGCTACGAGCAGTACTTC
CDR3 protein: CASSQTGYEQYF

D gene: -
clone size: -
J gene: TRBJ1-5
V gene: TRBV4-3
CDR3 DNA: TGCGCCAGCAGCCAAGCAGTGACAGCTTTTAATCAGCCCCAGCATTTT
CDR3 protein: CASSQAVTAFNQPQHF

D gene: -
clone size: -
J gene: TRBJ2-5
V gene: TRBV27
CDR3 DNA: TGTGCCAGCAGTTTAGTGGCCCCCGGGGAGACCCAGTACTTC
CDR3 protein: CASSLVAPGETQYF

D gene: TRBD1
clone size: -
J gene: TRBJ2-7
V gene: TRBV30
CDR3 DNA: TGTGCCTGGAGTGTCATGGGACAGGGGGCCAGGGAGCAGTACTTC
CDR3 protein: CAWSVMGQGAREQYF

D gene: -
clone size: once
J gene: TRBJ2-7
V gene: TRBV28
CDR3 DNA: TGTGCCAGCAGTGGGGCTGGGCCAGTAATTGAGCAGTACTTC
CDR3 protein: CASSGAGPVIEQYF

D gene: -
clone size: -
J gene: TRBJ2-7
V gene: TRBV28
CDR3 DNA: TGCACGACGGGAAGTAACTCCTACGAGCAGTACTTC
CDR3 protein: CTTGSNSYEQYF

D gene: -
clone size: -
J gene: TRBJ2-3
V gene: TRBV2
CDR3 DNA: TGTGCCAGCAGTGATCTAGCGCGGAGCACAGATACGCAGTATTTT
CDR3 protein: CASSDLARSTDTQYF

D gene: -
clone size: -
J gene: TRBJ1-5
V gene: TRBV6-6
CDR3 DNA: TGTGCCAGCAGCCTACAGTCTTATAGCAATCAGCCCCAGCATTTT
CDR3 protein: CASSLQSYSNQPQHF

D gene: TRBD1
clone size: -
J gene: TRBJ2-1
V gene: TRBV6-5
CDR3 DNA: TGTGCCAGCAGTTCCGCCCCGGGACAGACCTACAATGAGCAGTTCTTC
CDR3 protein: CASSSAPGQTYNEQFF

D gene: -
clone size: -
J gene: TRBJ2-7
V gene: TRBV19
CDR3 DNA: TGTGCCAGTAGTATCGCCCCCGACAGCGCCTACGAGCAGTACTTC
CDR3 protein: CASSIAPDSAYEQYF

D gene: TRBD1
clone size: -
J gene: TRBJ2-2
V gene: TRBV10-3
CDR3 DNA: TGTGCCATCAGAGGGACAGGGAACACCGGGGAGCTGTTTTTT
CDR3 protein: CAIRGTGNTGELFF

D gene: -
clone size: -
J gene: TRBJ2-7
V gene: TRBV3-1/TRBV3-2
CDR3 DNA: TGTGCCAGCAGCTTCTTTGGACAGTCGGATTACGAGCAGTACTTC
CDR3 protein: CASSFFGQSDYEQYF

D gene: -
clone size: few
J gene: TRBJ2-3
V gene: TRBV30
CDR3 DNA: TGTGCCTGGAGTGTACTAACCACAGATACGCAGTATTTT
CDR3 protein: CAWSVLTTDTQYF

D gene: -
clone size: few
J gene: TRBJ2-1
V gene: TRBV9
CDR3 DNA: TGTGCCAGCAGCGCCTCGAGTATCCTGAGCTCCTACAATGAGCAGTTCTTC
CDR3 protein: CASSASSILSSYNEQFF

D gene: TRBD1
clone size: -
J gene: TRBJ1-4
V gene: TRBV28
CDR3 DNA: TGTGCCAGTACAGGGGGGGCAAATGAAAAACTGTTTTTT
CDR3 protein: CASTGGANEKLFF

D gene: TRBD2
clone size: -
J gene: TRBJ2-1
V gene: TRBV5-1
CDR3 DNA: TGCGCCAGCAGCAAGTACACTAGCGGGGGGGCGGATGAGCAGTTCTTC
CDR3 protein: CASSKYTSGGADEQFF

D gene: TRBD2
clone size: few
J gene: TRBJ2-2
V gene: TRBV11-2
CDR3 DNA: TGTGCCAGTGAATTAGCGGGGGCCACCGGGGAGCTGTTTTTT
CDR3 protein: CASELAGATGELFF

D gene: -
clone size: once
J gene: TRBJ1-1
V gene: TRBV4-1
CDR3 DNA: TGCGCCAGCAGCCAAGACGGGAACAGGGCCAACACTGAAGCTTTCTTT
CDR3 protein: CASSQDGNRANTEAFF

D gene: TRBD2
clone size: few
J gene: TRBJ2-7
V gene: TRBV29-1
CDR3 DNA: TGCAGCGCCATGGGGCTAGCGGCCTCCTACGAGCAGTACTTC
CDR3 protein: CSAMGLAASYEQYF

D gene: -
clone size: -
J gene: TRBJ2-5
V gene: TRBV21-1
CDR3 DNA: TGTGCCAGCAGCATCGAACAGGGTGGGACCCAGTACTTC
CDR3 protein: CASSIEQGGTQYF

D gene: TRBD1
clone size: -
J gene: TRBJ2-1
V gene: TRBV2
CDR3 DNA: TGTGCCAGCAGTCGACAGGGGAACGGTGAGCAGTTCTTC
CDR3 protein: CASSRQGNGEQFF

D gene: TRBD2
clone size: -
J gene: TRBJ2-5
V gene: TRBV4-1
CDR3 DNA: TGCGCCAGCAGCCAAGGGCCAGCGGGGGGGCCGGGAGAGACCCAGTACTTC
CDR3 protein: CASSQGPAGGPGETQYF

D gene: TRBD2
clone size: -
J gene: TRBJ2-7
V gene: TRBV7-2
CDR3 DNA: TGTGCCAGCAGCTTAGTCCCGACTAGCGCCTACGAGCAGTACTTC
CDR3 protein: CASSLVPTSAYEQYF